One and the same sample provided the 16 T cell receptor beta chains below, sequenced in a study of T cell responses to AZD1222 COVID-19 vaccine. This table comes from immunoSEQ multiplex PCR, and its TCRdb copy is limited to in-frame clones, with some not included. The table shows around 130,000 clones, with 70% to 90% occurring only once. The sample consisted of peripheral blood, taken on day 0 of AZD1222 vaccination. Receptors were obtained from an adult in good health.

The chain links TRBV6-5 to TRBJ1-5, with 8 bases fitting TRBD1. CDR3 length: 14 amino acids. V shed 5 bases and J 5 bases; nucleotides not matched to a gene: 5. From germline, CDR1 is MNHEY and CDR2 SVGAGI. The DNA of the CDR3 is TGTGCCAGCAGTCCCGGGACAGGCTATCAGCCCCAGCATTTT. It is translated as CASSPGTGYQPQHF.

The rearrangement joins TRBV30 to TRBJ1-6, with D perhaps matching TRBD1 (5 bases). Trimming stripped 1 base from V and 3 bases from J, with 13 bases between. In germline, CDR1 is GTSNPN, CDR2 SVGIG (reference sequence). The CDR3 contains 16 residues. CDR3 nucleotides: TGTGCCTGGAGTGGCCCGGGGGTGGTCTATAATTCACCCCTCCACTTT. Translation: CAWSGPGVVYNSPLHF.

This clone occurred once. The genes are TRBV6-2 or TRBV6-3 and TRBJ1-1; D is possibly TRBD1 (5 bases). Trimming left V 6 bases short and J 5 bases short, with 16 bases between. The CDR3 loop spans 14 amino acids. Germline CDR1 reads MNHEY; CDR2 reads SVGEGT. In DNA form, the CDR3 reads TGTGCCAGCAGCCAAACCACAGGTTTTACTGAAGCTTTCTTT. Protein product: CASSQTTGFTEAFF.

V usage is TRBV5-1 and J usage is TRBJ2-7, with unresolved D. The germline CDR1 and CDR2 sequences are SGHRS and YFSETQ. This CDR3 has 14 residues. Trimming stripped 4 bases from V and 7 bases from J, with 18 bases between. This chain's CDR3 is CASSPQASSREQYF. CDR3 DNA: TGCGCCAGCAGCCCCCAGGCCTCTAGTAGGGAGCAGTACTTC.

The chain combines TRBV7-2 with TRBJ2-4; 11 bases agree with TRBD2. Trimming took 5 bases from V and 8 from J; bases not matched to a gene: 11. Germline CDR1 and CDR2: SGHTA and FQGNSA. This CDR3 has 16 amino acids. The CDR3 DNA reads as TGTGCCAGCAGCCACTCCCCCTCGGGACTAGCGGACATTCAGTACTTC. Its translation: CASSHSPSGLADIQYF.

The chain has TRBV4-3 and TRBJ2-5; D uncertain. Trimming cost V 2 bases and J 4 bases, with 8 bases left between them. Germline V gene lookup returns CDR1 LGHNA and CDR2 YSLEER. The CDR3 is made up of 13 amino acids. CDR3 nucleotide sequence: TGCGCCAGCAGCCAACAACCTCGAGAGACCCAGTACTTC. It encodes CASSQQPRETQYF.

The chain employs TRBV7-3 and TRBJ2-7, with D perhaps TRBD1 (6 bases). The CDR3 has 13 residues. The germline V gene encodes CDR1 SGHTA and CDR2 FQGTGA. Trimming shortened V by 2 bases and J by 2 bases, and 7 bases separated the two germline ends. Here the CDR3 reads CASSLSGAYEQYF. In DNA, the CDR3 is TGTGCCAGCAGCTTATCAGGGGCCTACGAGCAGTACTTC.

V gene TRBV6-2 or TRBV6-3 combines with J gene TRBJ2-5; no firm D call. Trimming pared 5 bases from V and 5 bases from J, leaving 9 bases between. Germline CDR1 is MNHEY and CDR2 is SVGEGT. This CDR3 region has 12 residues. This CDR3 reads CASSKLSETQYF. The CDR3 DNA is TGTGCCAGCAGTAAACTCTCTGAGACCCAGTACTTC.

CDR3 residues: CARSRDRSSYEQYF. The CDR3 nucleotides read TGTGCCAGGAGTCGGGACCGCAGCTCCTACGAGCAGTACTTC. V usage is TRBV2 and J usage is TRBJ2-7; D is tentatively TRBD1 or TRBD2 (5 bases each). V lost 9 bases and J 0 bases, leaving 15 bases between the germline ends. The V gene's germline CDR1 is SNHLY and CDR2 FYNNEI. This CDR3 has 14 residues.

This chain uses TRBV6-1 with TRBJ2-3; 14 positions match TRBD2. This CDR3 region has 15 residues. V was pared by 7 bases and J by 10 bases, with 10 bases of the junction left unmatched. The germline V gene encodes CDR1 MNHNS and CDR2 SASEGT. The CDR3 coding sequence is TGTGCCAGCACACAAAGAGGGACTAGCGGGGGTGCGCAGTATTTT. Its protein is CASTQRGTSGGAQYF.

CDR3 residues: CASSPFRQLGGNTIYF. The CDR3 bases are TGTGCCAGCAGCCCATTTAGACAGCTGGGGGGAAACACCATATATTTT. V usage is TRBV7-6 and J usage is TRBJ1-3, with a possible D match to TRBD1 (5 bases). The germline V gene has CDR1 SGHVS and CDR2 FNYEAQ. CDR3 length: 16 residues. Trimming left V 5 bases short and J 4 bases short, with 18 bases between. The variable domain in full, with the rest retrieved from reference TRBV7-6 and TRBJ1-3, is GAGVSQSPRYKVTKRGQDVALRCDPISGHVSLYWYRQALGQGPEFLTYFNYEAQQDKSGLPNDRFSAERPEGSISTLTIQRTEQRDSAMYRCASSPFRQLGGNTIYFGEGSWLTVV.

CDR3 sequence (DNA): TGTGCCAGTAGTATGACTGGATCCTACGAGCAGTACTTC. Translated, it gives CASSMTGSYEQYF. The chain is built from TRBV19 and TRBJ2-7; D is unclear. Deletions cut 3 bases from V and 1 base from J, with 7 bases between. The CDR3 totals 13 residues. CDR1 and CDR2 (germline): LNHDA, SQIVND (reference sequence).

This sequence joins TRBV12-5 and TRBJ2-7; TRBD2 matches at 13 bases. Germline loops: CDR1 LGHNT, CDR2 FRNRAP. Trimming removed 2 bases from V and 4 bases from J; junction bases left unmatched: 17. This CDR3 is 20 amino acids long. For the CDR3, the DNA is TGTGCTAGTGGTTTGCCCCCTTCGACTAGCGGGGGGCAAGTTACATACGAGCAGTACTTC. Translating it yields CASGLPPSTSGGQVTYEQYF.

The chain carries TRBV19 and TRBJ1-6, with D hard to call. There are 15 residues in the CDR3. Trimming removed 4 bases from V and 5 bases from J, with 12 bases in between. CDR1 and CDR2 from the germline V gene are LNHDA and SQIVND (reference sequence). CDR3 coding DNA: TGTGCCAGTAGTAGCGGACGAATGGATAATTCACCCCTCCACTTT. This translates into CASSSGRMDNSPLHF.

The chain recombines TRBV1 with TRBJ1-1. TRBV1 is flagged as a pseudogene. The CDR3 is made up of 16 amino acids. CDR3 sequence (DNA): TGCACCAGCAGCCAATATCAGGGACGTCGTAACACTGAAGCTTTCTTT. This gives the protein CTSSQYQGRRNTEAFF.

V is TRBV30 and J is TRBJ1-6, with a weak D call TRBD1 (6 bases). The CDR3 spans 16 residues. Germline values: CDR1 GTSNPN, CDR2 SVGIG (reference sequence). V lost 2 bases and J lost 2, with 13 bases in between. CDR3 DNA: TGTGCCTGGAGTTCAGGGGAAAAGACCTATAATTCACCCCTCCACTTT. Residues: CAWSSGEKTYNSPLHF.